What follows is one T cell receptor (beta chain) and its context. The repertoire was sequenced with immunoSEQ multiplex PCR; TCRdb's copy has only in-frame clones and lacks some. Among roughly 90,000 clones, approximately 89% were seen once, and the ten largest hold 0.2% to 0.25%. The CDR3 spans 14 residues. The record originates from a study of OX40 agonist ivuxolimab in advanced cancers. About the research overall: Ivuxolimab is a fully human IgG2 antibody that activates OX40 (CD134).

The material sequenced was CD4+ or CD8+ T cells sorted from blood, taken in a trial of the OX40 agonist ivuxolimab. J is TRBJ1-2 and V is TRBV21-1. TRBV21-1 is designated a pseudogene. This clonotype originated in an adult with an advanced solid tumor such as melanoma, head and neck, liver or kidney cancer. As DNA, the CDR3 is TGTGCCAGCAGCGATAAGGGATCCTGGTATGGCTACACCTTC. Amino acids: CASSDKGSWYGYTF.